The sequence of this TCR beta chain was determined in a study of T-cell memory formation after mild COVID-19. Germline CDR1 reads SGHRS; CDR2 reads YFSETQ. The CDR3 contains 14 residues. V lost 4 bases, J lost 3 bases, and 13 bases lay in between. 5'RACE primed at constant segments yielded TCR alpha and TCR beta cDNA libraries bearing sample barcodes and UMIs. Each CDR3 protein gets one entry after TCRdb re-called the 5' RACE reads with MiXCR. The sample lists 290,000 or so distinct CDR3 sequences, approximately 19% occurring once. Ten or more counts support this clonotype. The sequence was collected from a man aged 18-30 years who had mild COVID-19 (a few samples of this study predate the infection). Cell type and time point are not known. Source material: PBMCs or a T cell subset sorted from them (not recorded which). V is TRBV5-1 and J is TRBJ1-1, with D hard to call. The CDR3 DNA is TGCGCCAGCAGCCTGCCCGGGAGCTACACTGAAGCTTTCTTT. It is translated as CASSLPGSYTEAFF. Looking up the rest from reference TRBV5-1 and TRBJ1-1 gives the full variable domain: KAGVTQTPRYLIKTRGQQVTLSCSPISGHRSVSWYQQTPGQGLQFLFEYFSETQRNKGNFPGRFSGRQFSNSRSEMNVSTLELGDSALYLCASSLPGSYTEAFFGQGTRLTVV.